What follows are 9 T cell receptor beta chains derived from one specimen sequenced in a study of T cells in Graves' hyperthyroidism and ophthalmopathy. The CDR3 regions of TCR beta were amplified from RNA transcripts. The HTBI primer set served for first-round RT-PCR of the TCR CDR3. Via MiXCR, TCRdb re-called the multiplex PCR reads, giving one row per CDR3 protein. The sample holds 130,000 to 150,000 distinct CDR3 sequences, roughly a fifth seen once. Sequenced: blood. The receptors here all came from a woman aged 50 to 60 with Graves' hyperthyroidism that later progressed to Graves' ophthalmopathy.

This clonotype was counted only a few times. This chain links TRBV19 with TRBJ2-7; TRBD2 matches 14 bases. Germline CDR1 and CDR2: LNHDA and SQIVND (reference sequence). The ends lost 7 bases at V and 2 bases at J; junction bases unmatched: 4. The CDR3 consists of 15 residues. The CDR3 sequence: CASIGLAGGTYEQYF. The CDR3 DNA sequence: TGTGCCAGTATCGGACTAGCGGGAGGTACCTACGAGCAGTACTTC.

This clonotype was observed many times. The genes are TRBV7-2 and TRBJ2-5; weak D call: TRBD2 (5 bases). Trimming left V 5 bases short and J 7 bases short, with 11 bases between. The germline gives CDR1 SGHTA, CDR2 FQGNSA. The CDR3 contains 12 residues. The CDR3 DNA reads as TGTGCCAGCAGCCCCCCACGGGGGACCCAGTACTTC. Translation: CASSPPRGTQYF.

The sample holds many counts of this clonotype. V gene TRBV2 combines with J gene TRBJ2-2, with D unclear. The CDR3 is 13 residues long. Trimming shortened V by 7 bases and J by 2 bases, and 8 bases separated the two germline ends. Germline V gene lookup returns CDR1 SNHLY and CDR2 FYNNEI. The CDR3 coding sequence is TGTGCCAGCACTGGGCTTAACACCGGGGAGCTGTTTTTT. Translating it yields CASTGLNTGELFF.

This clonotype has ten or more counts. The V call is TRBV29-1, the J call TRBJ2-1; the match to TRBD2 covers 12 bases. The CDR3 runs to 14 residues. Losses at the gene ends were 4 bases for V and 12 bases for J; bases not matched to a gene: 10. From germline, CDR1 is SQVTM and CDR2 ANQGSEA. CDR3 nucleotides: TGCAGCGTTGGTCTGCGACTAGCGGGAGTCGGGCAGTTCTTC. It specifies CSVGLRLAGVGQFF.

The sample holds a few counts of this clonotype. CDR3 sequence (DNA): TGCAGCGTTCAAGGACAGGGGTGGAGGGATGAGCAGTTCTTC. Encoded protein: CSVQGQGWRDEQFF. The chain links TRBV29-1 to TRBJ2-1; TRBD1 matches 9 bases. V gave up 5 bases and J gave up 8 bases; unmatched junction bases: 10. CDR1 SQVTM and CDR2 ANQGSEA come from the germline V gene. The CDR3 has 14 amino acids.

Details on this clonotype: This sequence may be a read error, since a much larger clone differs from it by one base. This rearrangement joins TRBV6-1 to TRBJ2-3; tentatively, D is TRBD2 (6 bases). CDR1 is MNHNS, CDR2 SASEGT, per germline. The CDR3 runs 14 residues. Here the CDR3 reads CATRLASSTDTRYF. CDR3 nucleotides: TGTGCCACGCGGCTAGCGTCTAGCACAGATACGCGGTATTTT.

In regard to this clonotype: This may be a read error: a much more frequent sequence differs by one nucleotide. CDR3 loop: CASSPGRGEQYF. CDR3 nucleotide sequence: TGTGCCAGCTCACCCGGCAGGGGTGAGCAGTACTTC. The chain links TRBV18 to TRBJ2-7; D possibly corresponds to TRBD1 (6 bases). Germline-derived CDR1 and CDR2 are KGHSH and LQKENI. Trimming stripped 3 bases from V and 7 bases from J, with 10 bases between. The CDR3 consists of 12 residues.

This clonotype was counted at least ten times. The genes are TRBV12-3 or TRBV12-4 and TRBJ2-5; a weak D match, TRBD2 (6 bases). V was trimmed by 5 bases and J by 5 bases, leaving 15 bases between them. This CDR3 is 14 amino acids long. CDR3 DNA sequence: TGTGCCAGCAGTACGGGACTTTCCGGGGAGACCCAGTACTTC. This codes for CASSTGLSGETQYF.

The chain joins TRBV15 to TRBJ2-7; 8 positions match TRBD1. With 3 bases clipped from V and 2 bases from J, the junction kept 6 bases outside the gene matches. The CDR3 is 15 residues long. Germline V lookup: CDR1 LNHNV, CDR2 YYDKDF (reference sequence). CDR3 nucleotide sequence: TGTGCCACCAGCAGTCACACAGGGGGTCCCTACGAGCAGTACTTC. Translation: CATSSHTGGPYEQYF.